The 31 T cell receptor beta chains below come from one sample, sequenced in a study of T-cell reconstitution after alpha-beta-depleted transplantation in children. Unique molecular identifiers were incorporated into the prepared TCRbeta library. A single record per CDR3 protein comes from TCRdb applying MiXCR to the PCR reads. The table has 640,000 or so distinct CDR3 sequences, about 15% seen once. The sequencing here drew on PBMCs from the stem cell graft donor, taken from the stem cell graft. All receptors come from a human donor who donated a stem cell graft to a child with acute myeloid leukemia.

The rearrangement joins TRBV14 to TRBJ2-1, with 8 bases lining up with TRBD1. This CDR3 is 16 amino acids long. CDR1 is SGHDN and CDR2 is FVKESK in the germline V gene. Trimming cost V 2 bases and J 8 bases; bases outside gene matches: 11. CDR3 loop: CASSQLRTGPFDEQFF. The CDR3 DNA follows: TGTGCCAGCAGCCAATTAAGGACAGGGCCCTTTGATGAGCAGTTCTTC.

The V gene is TRBV28, the J gene TRBJ2-7, with 7 bases fitting TRBD1. This CDR3 contains 16 residues. In germline, CDR1 is MDHEN, CDR2 SYDVKM. V lost 5 bases and J lost 0; bases outside the gene matches: 10. The CDR3 DNA is TGTGCCAGCAGTCCCCCTCAGACAGGGCCCTCCTACGAGCAGTACGTC. Its translation: CASSPPQTGPSYEQYV.

Of note for this clonotype: A much larger clone is a single base away; this may be a read error. V gene TRBV7-9 combines with J gene TRBJ2-1, with TRBD2 matching over 8 bases. CDR1 and CDR2 (germline): SEHNR, FQNEAQ (reference sequence). Trimming at V came to 3 bases and at J to 5 bases, leaving 6 bases not matched to a gene. The CDR3 consists of 15 residues. This CDR3 reads CASSLSGGPHNEQFF. The CDR3 DNA follows: TGTGCCAGCAGCTTGAGCGGGGGACCCCACAATGAGCAGTTCTTC.

The J gene is TRBJ1-2, the V gene TRBV12-3 or TRBV12-4, with D uncertain. The CDR3 is made up of 13 amino acids. Trimming left V 3 bases short and J 10 bases short, with 15 bases between. The CDR3 loop is CASSFSGVTPYTF. CDR3 nucleotides: TGTGCCAGCAGTTTTTCCGGGGTAACCCCCTACACCTTC.

This clonotype appeared many times. The genes are TRBV10-2 and TRBJ2-1; D gene ambiguous. CDR3 length: 12 amino acids. V was pared by 3 bases and J by 12 bases, with 12 bases between. Germline CDR1 is WSHSY and CDR2 is SAAADI. The CDR3, as DNA: TGCGCCAGCAGTGACCCGGGTCGTGGGCAGTTCTTC. It encodes CASSDPGRGQFF.

This clonotype was seen more than once but under ten times. This chain links TRBV27 with TRBJ2-1; TRBD1 agrees at 8 bases. The germline V gene encodes CDR1 MNHEY and CDR2 SMNVEV (reference sequence). This CDR3 has 12 amino acids. V lost 7 bases and J lost 8; bases outside the gene matches: 4. CDR3 protein: CASTSDRDEQFF. The CDR3 DNA reads as TGTGCCAGCACCTCGGACAGGGATGAGCAGTTCTTC.

Ten or more counts support this clonotype. The J gene is TRBJ2-1, the V gene TRBV7-9; 10 bases line up with TRBD1. This CDR3 spans 12 amino acids. Per the germline V gene, CDR1 is SEHNR and CDR2 is FQNEAQ (reference sequence). Trimming took 4 bases from V and 11 from J; bases not matched to a gene: 2. The CDR3 loop reads CASSSTGGQQFF. In DNA form, the CDR3 reads TGTGCCAGCAGCTCGACAGGGGGCCAGCAGTTCTTC.

V usage is TRBV12-3 or TRBV12-4 and J usage is TRBJ2-5; unclear D gene. Trimming pared 6 bases from V and 1 base from J, leaving 15 bases between. The CDR3 is 15 residues long. The CDR3 DNA reads as TGTGCCAGCAGCTCCTGGACCGCTTTCCAAGAGACCCAGTACTTC. Translated, it gives CASSSWTAFQETQYF.

The gene calls are TRBV27 and TRBJ1-5; D is ambiguous. V lost 6 bases to trimming and J lost 0 bases, with 24 bases between them. The CDR3 length is 19 residues. The germline V gene has CDR1 MNHEY and CDR2 SMNVEV (reference sequence). The CDR3 protein is CASSPLEEGIQYSNQPQHF. As DNA, the CDR3 is TGTGCCAGCAGCCCTTTAGAAGAGGGAATACAATATAGCAATCAGCCCCAGCATTTT.

The J gene is TRBJ2-7, the V gene TRBV6-1, with D perhaps TRBD2 (5 bases). V shed 2 bases and J shed 5 bases, with 13 bases lying between them. The CDR3 totals 14 residues. Looked up from germline, CDR1 is MNHNS and CDR2 is SASEGT. Here the CDR3 DNA reads TGTGCCAGCAGTGAAACGGGAAGATCAAACGAGCAGTACTTC. The encoded protein is CASSETGRSNEQYF.

This chain joins TRBV9 and TRBJ2-2; 8 bases are a match to TRBD2. V lost 0 bases and J lost 6; bases outside the gene matches: 1. Germline loops: CDR1 SGDLS, CDR2 YYNGEE. This CDR3 spans 14 amino acids. The chain's CDR3 is CASSVDGGAGELFF. Written as DNA, the CDR3 is TGTGCCAGCAGCGTAGACGGGGGGGCCGGGGAGCTGTTTTTT.

This clonotype appeared many times. The J gene is TRBJ1-1, the V gene TRBV12-3 or TRBV12-4, with 8 bases fitting TRBD1. The V segment lost 6 bases and the J segment 5 bases; nucleotides outside the gene matches: 8. The CDR3 consists of 14 residues. This CDR3 reads CASRRPTGGTEAFF. The CDR3 nucleotides are TGTGCCAGCAGACGTCCTACAGGGGGAACTGAAGCTTTCTTT.

The J gene is TRBJ1-1, the V gene TRBV7-9; D is possibly TRBD1 (5 bases). V shed 4 bases and J shed 1 base, with 13 bases lying between them. The CDR3 spans 15 residues. The germline CDR1 and CDR2 sequences are SEHNR and FQNEAQ (reference sequence). Here the CDR3 reads CASSSHRGQNTEAFF. In nucleotides, the CDR3 is TGTGCCAGCAGCTCTCACCGGGGCCAGAACACTGAAGCTTTCTTT.

This clonotype has at least ten counts. The chain is built from TRBV6-5 and TRBJ2-2; D perhaps matches TRBD1 (5 bases). There are 12 residues in the CDR3. Germline CDR1 and CDR2: MNHEY and SVGAGI. Trimming removed 10 bases from V and 4 bases from J, with 10 bases in between. DNA for the CDR3: TGTGCCACAGGGTTTGGCACCGGGGAGCTGTTTTTT. Its protein is CATGFGTGELFF.

Turning to this clonotype: A much larger clonotype is one base distant, so this may be a read error. This chain uses TRBV20-1 with TRBJ2-1, with D maybe TRBD1 (5 bases). Trimming shortened V by 1 base and J by 9 bases, and 10 bases separated the two germline ends. The germline V gene encodes CDR1 DFQATT and CDR2 SNEGSKA (reference sequence). This CDR3 has 12 residues. The CDR3 loop is CSARVRRGEQFF. In DNA, the CDR3 is TGCAGTGCTAGAGTACGTAGGGGTGAGCAGTTCTTC.

As concerns this clonotype: A junction end diverges from the germline sequence, so it may reflect a read error. This chain links TRBV6-1 with TRBJ1-4, with D hard to call. Per the germline V gene, CDR1 is MNHNS and CDR2 is SASEGT. The CDR3 length is 14 residues. The CDR3 DNA reads as TGTGCCAGCAATGAAGACCGCCTAGATGAAAAACTGTTTTTT. The encoded protein is CASNEDRLDEKLFF.

Only a few counts were recorded for this clonotype. The V call is TRBV11-2, the J call TRBJ1-1; no reliable D call. The germline CDR1 and CDR2 sequences are SGHAT and FQNNGV. Trimming cost V 5 bases and J 4 bases, with 11 bases left between them. This CDR3 region has 13 residues. The CDR3 DNA reads as TGTGCCAGCAGCACGGAACAAGGCACTGAAGCTTTCTTT. Protein product: CASSTEQGTEAFF.

This clonotype was recorded at least ten times. This chain uses TRBV15 with TRBJ2-1, with no clear D. Trimming left V 1 base short and J 10 bases short, with 14 bases between. CDR1 LNHNV and CDR2 YYDKDF come from the germline V gene (reference sequence). This CDR3 region has 14 residues. This CDR3 reads CATSRGDANREQFF. In DNA, the CDR3 is TGTGCCACCAGCAGAGGTGACGCAAATCGGGAGCAGTTCTTC.

The chain links TRBV18 to TRBJ1-2, with 9 positions matching TRBD1. V was pared by 2 bases and J by 2 bases, with 6 bases of the junction left unmatched. The V gene's germline CDR1 is KGHSH and CDR2 LQKENI. This CDR3 contains 16 residues. CDR3 in amino acids: CASSPGGTGTNYGYTF. The DNA of the CDR3 is TGTGCCAGCTCACCAGGAGGGACAGGGACGAACTATGGCTACACCTTC.

This clonotype has more than one count but fewer than ten. V is TRBV2 and J is TRBJ1-2; 10 bases map to TRBD1. The CDR3 contains 15 residues. Germline-derived CDR1 and CDR2 are SNHLY and FYNNEI. With V trimmed by 5 bases and J by 2 bases, 5 bases remained unmatched. The CDR3 nucleotides are TGTGCCAGCAGTTCGACAGGGGGCGGAAACTATGGCTACACCTTC. It codes for CASSSTGGGNYGYTF.

Worth noting for this clonotype: This may come from a read error, since a much larger clone is one base off. The chain combines TRBV7-3 with TRBJ2-3; D possibly corresponds to TRBD2 (6 bases). The length of the CDR3 is 16 residues. Germline assignment: CDR1 SGHTA and CDR2 FQGTGA. V was shortened by 5 bases and J by 4 bases, with 19 bases between the two germline ends. CDR3 coding DNA: TGTGCCAGCAGCCCACGGGGGAGAGGGAGCGCAGATACGCAGTATTTT. Protein product: CASSPRGRGSADTQYF.

This clonotype was counted at least ten times. The chain uses TRBV20-1 and TRBJ1-4, with a weak D call TRBD1 (5 bases). The germline V and J ends were trimmed by 2 bases and 8 bases, with 15 bases remaining between them. This CDR3 has 14 amino acids. Germline V CDR1 and CDR2: DFQATT, SNEGSKA (reference sequence). CDR3 DNA: TGCAGTGCTAGACCCGACAGTGTCCTGGAAAAACTGTTTTTT. Translating it yields CSARPDSVLEKLFF.

This clonotype has just a few counts. The chain couples TRBV5-1 to TRBJ2-5; 8 bases map to TRBD1. The CDR3 runs 15 residues. V was clipped by 3 bases and J by 5 bases; unmatched bases: 9. From germline, CDR1 is SGHRS and CDR2 YFSETQ. CDR3 nucleotides: TGCGCCAGCAGCTCCCTGACAGGGGATGGGGAGACCCAGTACTTC. Translated: CASSSLTGDGETQYF.

The chain links TRBV30 to TRBJ1-6; tentative D call: TRBD1 (6 bases). Germline V gives CDR1 GTSNPN, CDR2 SVGIG (reference sequence). This CDR3 is built from 16 residues. With 1 base removed from V and 5 bases from J, the gap between germline ends came to 15 bases. CDR3: CAWSGFRGSDNSPLHF. As DNA, the CDR3 is TGTGCCTGGAGTGGCTTCAGGGGCAGCGATAATTCACCCCTCCACTTT.

This clonotype appeared many times. The rearrangement joins TRBV12-3 or TRBV12-4 to TRBJ2-1, with a weak D call TRBD1 (5 bases). This CDR3 is 12 amino acids long. Trimming cost V 6 bases and J 5 bases, with 8 bases left between them. Here the CDR3 DNA reads TGTGCCAGCAGCCAGGGTAACAATGAGCAGTTCTTC. It is translated as CASSQGNNEQFF.

This clonotype was seen repeatedly, ten times or more. The chain couples TRBV12-3 or TRBV12-4 to TRBJ1-1; D call uncertain. The CDR3 is made up of 13 amino acids. V shed 6 bases and J shed 1 base, with 9 bases lying between them. Written as DNA, the CDR3 is TGTGCCAGCAGCCGCGTGCCGAACACTGAAGCTTTCTTT. This gives the protein CASSRVPNTEAFF.

This clonotype showed up just a few times. This sequence joins TRBV5-5 and TRBJ1-4; D unclear. CDR1 SGHKS and CDR2 YYEKEE come from the germline V gene (reference sequence). The CDR3 sequence is 15 residues long. The V gene lost 3 bases and the J gene lost 5 bases, with 14 bases spanning the gap. CDR3 in amino acids: CASSSYSQENEKLFF. Written as DNA, the CDR3 is TGTGCCAGCAGCTCGTACAGCCAGGAGAATGAAAAACTGTTTTTT.

CDR3 nucleotide sequence: TGCGCCAGCAGCCCGGTGGATGGGGGGCCTCCAAAAGCTTTCTTT. Amino acid sequence: CASSPVDGGPPKAFF. V and J are TRBV5-1 and TRBJ1-1; a weak D match, TRBD1 (6 bases). The ends were cut back, 4 bases at V and 9 bases at J, with 22 bases in the middle. This CDR3 is built from 15 residues. Germline CDR1 reads SGHRS; CDR2 reads YFSETQ.

This clonotype was found a few times. The chain joins TRBV12-3 or TRBV12-4 to TRBJ2-3, with TRBD1 identical over 7 bases. The ends lost 7 bases at V and 2 bases at J; junction bases unmatched: 6. The length of the CDR3 is 14 residues. The CDR3, as DNA: TGTGCCAGCACCACGACAGGGTCCACAGATACGCAGTATTTT. Amino acid sequence: CASTTTGSTDTQYF.

Note on this clonotype: It may be a read error: a sequence one base away is much more abundant. The rearrangement uses TRBV6-1 and TRBJ1-5; no clear D gene. Germline CDR1 is MNHNS and CDR2 is SASEGT. This CDR3 is 14 amino acids long. The CDR3 coding sequence is TGTGCCAGCAGTGTCAACCCCTACAATAAGCCCCAGCATTTT. As protein: CASSVNPYNKPQHF.

The V and J genes are TRBV4-2 and TRBJ2-5; 8 bases fit TRBD1. This CDR3 spans 15 amino acids. The V gene end was trimmed by 3 bases and the J gene end by 7 bases; junction bases not matched to a gene: 10. The germline V gene encodes CDR1 LGHNA and CDR2 YNFKEQ. The CDR3 sequence: CASSQAQGALGTQYF. CDR3 coding DNA: TGTGCCAGCAGCCAGGCTCAGGGGGCGCTGGGGACCCAGTACTTC.